The TCR beta chain under discussion was sequenced for a study of beta chain features in type 1 diabetes. The study's findings and limits: A moderate, significant TCRB CDR3 shortening appeared in type 1 diabetes across four CD4+ subsets.

This clone was counted between two and nine times. Its antigen is undetermined. Expressed TCRB transcripts were sequenced because the isolated RNA had all been reverse transcribed beforehand. Profiled with immunoSEQ multiplex PCR; TCRdb holds only in-frame clones, not every one. Here the sample spans hundreds of thousands of clones, about an eighth being singletons. This TCR derives from a man between 18 and 35 years old with type 1 diabetes. The material sequenced was naive CD4+ T cells from blood.

CDR3 nucleotide sequence: TGTGCCAGCAGCCAAGGGAGGATTGGCGAAGGCTACACCTTC. Its protein product is CASSQGRIGEGYTF. The J gene is TRBJ1-2, the V gene TRBV4-2; D uncertain. Germline-derived CDR1 and CDR2 are LGHNA and YNFKEQ. This CDR3 contains 14 residues. Trimming removed 1 base from V and 8 bases from J, with 14 bases in between.